This entry is about one T cell receptor beta chain. This clonotype was counted ten times or more. It lacks a known antigen. Nothing much larger sits one base from this clone, and base qualities are not available. V is clipped by 4 bases and J by 3 bases, and the sequence between their germline boundaries is 16 bases long. There are 14 amino acids in the CDR3, from cysteine to phenylalanine inclusive. Kept here is only the CDR3 DNA, which spans 42 bases and is read in frame from base 1. According to the germline V gene, CDR1 reads SQVTM and CDR2 reads ANQGSEA. The data originate from a study of CD8 T cells in ankylosing spondylitis (dated by TCRdb to the late 2010s). Some background on the complete study: To find TCR variants linked to disease, the study profiled T cell receptor beta repertoires in ankylosing spondylitis patients and healthy donors. The full study cohort comprised 25 ankylosing spondylitis patients and roughly 100 healthy donors. Peripheral blood was sampled, and synovial fluid was additionally collected from ankylosing spondylitis patients.

Data came from an Illumina HiSeq 2500. Quantitative 5'-RACE with molecular barcodes was the method used to prepare the TCR beta libraries. On the study's bioinformatics: A new computational method, built on a probabilistic model of VDJ rearrangement, was used to identify disease-linked TCR variants. TCRdb reran the public reads through fastp at Q25 and MiXCR, keeping productive beta chains. Entries that share a CDR3 protein sequence are merged under the most common genes and DNA. The V and J calls and clone size come from TCRdb's table, not from the authors' own analysis. The table for this sample lists more than 250,000 distinct CDR3 sequences; 8% of them were counted only once. The top ten constitute just over 14% of the sample. What the authors observed across the whole study: Some motif variants were previously reported in synovial fluid and blood of reactive arthritis patients, suggesting common disease-initiation mechanisms. In peripheral blood, the disease-linked clones were found at relatively low frequencies and had a CD8+ phenotype. According to the report, matched synovial fluid samples from ankylosing spondylitis patients were significantly enriched for the disease-linked clones. Blood from ankylosing spondylitis patients appeared to be characterized by a TCR beta motif made up of fewer than ten highly homologous amino acid variants.

The sample consisted of blood, either unsorted or a sorted T cell fraction (not recorded which). The chain is encoded by TRBV29-1 joined to TRBJ2-7; the D segment could be TRBD1, given 6 matching bases. The sequence came from a male donor with ankylosing spondylitis. Read as DNA, the sequence is TGCAGCGTTGTATATGGGGACAAGTACTACGAGCAGTACTTC. The encoded protein is CSVVYGDKYYEQYF.